The present T cell receptor beta chain was sequenced within a study of CD8+ T cells in alopecia areata. Investigators isolated RNA and reverse transcribed it into cDNA to act as the sequencing template. TCRdb keeps only in-frame clones here, not all; method: immunoSEQ multiplex PCR. The profile covers 200,000 to 250,000 clones, with about 58% appearing a single time and about 1.4% taken by the ten largest. Trimming cost V 7 bases and J 0 bases, with 20 bases left between them. The CDR3 spans 17 residues. Germline CDR1 reads SGDLS; CDR2 reads YYNGEE. The treatment denotes: oral pan-JAK inhibitor, 5-10 mg twice daily. This clone turned up a few times.

The receptor was derived from a human donor with alopecia areata. V is TRBV9 and J is TRBJ2-4; D call uncertain. The starting material was CD4+ T cells sorted from blood, obtained at week 4, from a patient treated with tofacitinib. This CDR3 reads CASGWADTTLAKNIQYF. The CDR3 DNA reads as TGTGCCAGCGGTTGGGCCGATACCACTTTAGCCAAAAACATTCAGTACTTC.